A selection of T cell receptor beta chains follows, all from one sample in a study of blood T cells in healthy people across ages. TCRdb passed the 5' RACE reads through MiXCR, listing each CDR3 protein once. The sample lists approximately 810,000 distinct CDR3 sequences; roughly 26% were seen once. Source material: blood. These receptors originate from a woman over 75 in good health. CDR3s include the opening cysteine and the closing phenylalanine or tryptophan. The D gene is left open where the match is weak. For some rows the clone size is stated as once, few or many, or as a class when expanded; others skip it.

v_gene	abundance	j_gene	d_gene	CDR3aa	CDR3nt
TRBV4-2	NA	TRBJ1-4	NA	CASSQDRAGQNEKPFF	TGTGCCAGCAGCCAAGATAGGGCAGGGCAAAATGAAAAACCGTTTTTT
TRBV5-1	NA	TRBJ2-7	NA	CASSFKLTQTYEQYF	TGCGCCAGCAGCTTTAAGCTAACTCAGACCTACGAGCAGTACTTC
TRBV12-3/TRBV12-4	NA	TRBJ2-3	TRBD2	CASRIAGSSRDTQYF	TGTGCCAGCAGGATAGCGGGGTCCTCCCGGGATACGCAGTATTTT
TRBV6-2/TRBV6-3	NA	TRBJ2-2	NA	CASRYPGELFF	TGTGCCAGCAGGTACCCCGGGGAGCTGTTTTTT
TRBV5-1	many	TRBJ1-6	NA	CASSLGGQRDSPLHF	TGCGCCAGCAGCTTGGGTGGACAGAGAGATTCACCCCTCCACTTT
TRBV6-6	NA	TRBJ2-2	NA	CATCQVNTGERFF	TGTGCCACTTGTCAGGTGAACACCGGGGAGCGGTTTTTT
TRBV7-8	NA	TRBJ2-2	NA	CASARQANTGELFF	TGTGCCAGTGCGAGACAGGCGAACACCGGGGAGCTGTTTTTT
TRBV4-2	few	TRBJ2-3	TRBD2	CASSQLSWTSEGPSTDTQYF	TGTGCCAGCAGCCAACTCTCTTGGACTAGCGAGGGCCCAAGCACAGATACGCAGTATTTT
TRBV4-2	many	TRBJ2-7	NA	CASSQVEGIHEQYF	TGTGCCAGCAGCCAAGTAGAAGGGATTCACGAGCAGTACTTC
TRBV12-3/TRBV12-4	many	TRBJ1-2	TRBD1	CASRRTGGDGYTF	TGTGCCAGCAGGCGGACAGGGGGCGATGGCTACACCTTC
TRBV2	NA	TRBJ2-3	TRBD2	CACGGGPSTDTQYF	TGTGCGTGTGGGGGGGGTCCCAGCACAGATACGCAGTATTTT
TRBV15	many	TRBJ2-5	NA	CATSSNSGGGETQYF	TGTGCCACCAGCAGCAACTCGGGGGGCGGAGAGACCCAGTACTTC
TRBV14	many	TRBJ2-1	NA	CASSQSALQFF	TGTGCCAGCAGCCAATCGGCCCTCCAGTTCTTC
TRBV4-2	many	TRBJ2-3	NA	CASSQELLVGSNTDTQYF	TGTGCCAGCAGCCAAGAGCTCCTTGTAGGGAGTAACACAGATACGCAGTATTTT
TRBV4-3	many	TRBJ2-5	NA	CASSQDVNRQETQYF	TGCGCCAGCAGCCAAGATGTTAACAGACAAGAGACCCAGTACTTC
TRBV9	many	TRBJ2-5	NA	CASTLSLGALGETQYF	TGTGCCAGCACCCTAAGTTTGGGGGCGTTGGGAGAGACCCAGTACTTC
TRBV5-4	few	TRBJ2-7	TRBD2	CASSFGMGLAYEQYF	TGTGCCAGCAGCTTCGGCATGGGACTAGCTTACGAGCAGTACTTC
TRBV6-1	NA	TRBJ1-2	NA	CASSEQGLTNYGYTF	TGTGCCAGCAGTGAGCAGGGACTGACTAACTATGGCTACACCTTC
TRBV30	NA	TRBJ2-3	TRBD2	CAWHRGGSDTQYF	TGTGCCTGGCACCGGGGGGGTTCAGATACGCAGTATTTT
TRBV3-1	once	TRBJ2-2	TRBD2	CASSLRPGLANTGELFF	TGTGCCAGCAGCCTCCGACCGGGACTAGCAAACACCGGGGAGCTGTTTTTT
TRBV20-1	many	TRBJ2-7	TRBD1	CSARGGTGGGEQYF	TGCAGTGCTAGAGGGGGGACAGGGGGCGGTGAGCAGTACTTC
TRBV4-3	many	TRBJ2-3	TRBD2	CASSQDVQRGGLDTQYF	TGCGCCAGCAGCCAAGATGTACAGCGGGGGGGCTTAGATACGCAGTATTTT
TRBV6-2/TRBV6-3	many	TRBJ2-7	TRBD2	CASSGEGLSYEQYF	TGTGCCAGCAGTGGGGAGGGCTTATCCTACGAGCAGTACTTC
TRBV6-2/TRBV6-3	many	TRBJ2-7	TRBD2	CASSSLAGEQYF	TGTGCCAGCAGTTCCTTAGCGGGTGAGCAGTACTTC
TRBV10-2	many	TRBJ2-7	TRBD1	CASSGQGLSYEQYF	TGCGCCAGCAGTGGACAGGGCCTCTCCTACGAGCAGTACTTC
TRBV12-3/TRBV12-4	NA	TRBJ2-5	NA	CASSELPRNQETQYF	TGTGCCAGCAGCGAACTCCCTAGGAACCAAGAGACCCAGTACTTC
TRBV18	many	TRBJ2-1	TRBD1	CASSPGTGMYNEQFF	TGTGCCAGCTCACCCGGGACAGGGATGTACAATGAGCAGTTCTTC
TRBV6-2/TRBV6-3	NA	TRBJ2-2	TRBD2	CASSYSTSGINTGELFF	TGTGCCAGCAGTTACTCGACTAGCGGTATAAACACCGGGGAGCTGTTTTTT
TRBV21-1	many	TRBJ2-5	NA	CASSNDFQETQYF	TGTGCCAGCAGCAACGACTTCCAAGAGACCCAGTACTTC
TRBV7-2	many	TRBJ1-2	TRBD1	CASSLEGAIYGYTF	TGTGCCAGCAGCTTAGAGGGGGCGATCTATGGCTACACCTTC
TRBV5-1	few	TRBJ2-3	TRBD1	CASGSAQGSTDTQYF	TGCGCCAGCGGCTCCGCACAGGGGAGCACAGATACGCAGTATTTT
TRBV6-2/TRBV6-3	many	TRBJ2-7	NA	CASSSRGGRYEQYF	TGTGCCAGCAGTTCTAGGGGGGGTCGCTACGAGCAGTACTTC
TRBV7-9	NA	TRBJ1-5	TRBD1	CASSRDRRPNQPQHF	TGTGCCAGCAGCCGGGACAGGAGACCCAATCAGCCCCAGCATTTT
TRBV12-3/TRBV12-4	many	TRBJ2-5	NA	CASSRNGVETQYF	TGTGCCAGCAGCCGAAACGGGGTGGAGACCCAGTACTTC
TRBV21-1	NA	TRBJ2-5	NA	CASSKARQKSYNEQYF	TGTGCCAGCAGCAAAGCAAGGCAGAAGTCCTACAATGAGCAGTACTTC
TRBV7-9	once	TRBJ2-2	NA	CASSLDYRATGELFF	TGTGCCAGCAGCTTAGACTATAGGGCCACCGGGGAGCTGTTTTTT
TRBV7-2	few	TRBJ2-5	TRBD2	CASSLSGLGGTKTQYF	TGTGCCAGCAGCTTATCGGGACTAGGTGGGACGAAGACCCAGTACTTC
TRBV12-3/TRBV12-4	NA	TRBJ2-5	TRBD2	CAGSLALAGGPSYNEQYF	TGTGCCGGCAGTTTAGCACTAGCGGGGGGGCCATCCTACAATGAGCAGTACTTC
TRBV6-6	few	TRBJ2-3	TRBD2	CASSSGRGGRSTDTQYF	TGTGCCAGCAGTTCCGGGCGGGGGGGCCGTAGCACAGATACGCAGTATTTT
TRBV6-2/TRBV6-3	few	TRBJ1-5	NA	CASTAGASNQPQHF	TGTGCCAGCACCGCCGGGGCTAGCAATCAGCCCCAGCATTTT
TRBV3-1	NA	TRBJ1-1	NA	CASSPKLSGAEAFF	TGTGCCAGCAGCCCAAAGCTCTCGGGGGCTGAAGCTTTCTTT
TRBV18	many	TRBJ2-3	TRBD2	CASSPSRGGTDTQYF	TGTGCCAGCTCACCTTCTCGGGGGGGCACAGATACGCAGTATTTT
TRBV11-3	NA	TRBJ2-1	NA	CASSLWGQETQFF	TGTGCCAGCAGCCTGTGGGGGCAAGAGACCCAGTTCTTC
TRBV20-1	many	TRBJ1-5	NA	CSARGPSNQPQHF	TGCAGTGCTAGAGGACCTAGCAATCAGCCCCAGCATTTT
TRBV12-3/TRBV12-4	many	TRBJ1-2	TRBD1	CASSFVKGTGGGYTF	TGTGCCAGCAGTTTTGTTAAGGGGACAGGGGGTGGCTACACCTTC